This entry features one T cell receptor beta chain sequence. Clones were read by immunoSEQ multiplex PCR, and TCRdb kept only the in-frame ones, dropping some. Of about 210,000 clones in the sample, approximately 85% were seen once. V was pared by 4 bases and J by 1 base, with 6 bases of the junction left unmatched. Looked up from germline, CDR1 is SGDLS and CDR2 is YYNGEE. This CDR3 contains 16 residues. The data originate from a study of blood T cell repertoires in COVID-19. For the study at large: T cells, B-cell-depleted T cells, or PBMCs provided the cDNA or gDNA that served as material.

The TCR was taken from a woman aged 45 to 65 with active or convalescent COVID-19. The chain recombines TRBV9 with TRBJ2-3; the match to TRBD2 covers 10 bases. Sequenced input: peripheral blood. CDR3 sequence (DNA): TGTGCCAGCAGCTCCCGAGGGACTAGCGGCACAGATACGCAGTATTTT. Its translation is CASSSRGTSGTDTQYF.